One and the same sample provided the 13 T cell receptor beta chains below, sequenced in a study of blood T cell repertoires in COVID-19. Method: immunoSEQ multiplex PCR; TCRdb's copy keeps in-frame clones and lacks some. The sample lists 150,000 to 200,000 clones; more than 75% were seen once. Sequencing used PBMCs or T cells enriched from blood (not recorded which). These receptors were obtained from a woman between 50 and 59 years old with acute COVID-19.

This clone was observed a handful of times. This chain joins TRBV27 and TRBJ1-5, with TRBD1 matching 10 bases. There are 16 residues in the CDR3. Trimming cost V 2 bases and J 1 base; bases outside gene matches: 2. Per the germline V gene, CDR1 is MNHEY and CDR2 is SMNVEV (reference sequence). CDR3 coding DNA: TGTGCCAGCAGTTTAAGGGGACAGGGGAGCAATCAGCCCCAGCATTTT. Encoded protein: CASSLRGQGSNQPQHF.

J is TRBJ2-7 and V is TRBV6-6, with D hard to call. In germline, CDR1 is MNHNY, CDR2 SVGAGI (reference sequence). Trimming cost V 4 bases and J 0 bases, with 10 bases left between them. The CDR3 has 14 residues. The CDR3 reads CASSSISGSYEQYV. CDR3 nucleotide sequence: TGTGCCAGCAGTTCGATCTCGGGCTCCTACGAGCAGTACGTC.

This clone was observed a handful of times. The chain uses TRBV27 and TRBJ1-5, with D possibly TRBD1 on 5 matching bases. Trimming shortened V by 5 bases and J by 7 bases, and 15 bases separated the two germline ends. The germline V gene encodes CDR1 MNHEY and CDR2 SMNVEV (reference sequence). This CDR3 spans 14 amino acids. CDR3 amino acids: CASSTLGAGQPQHF. The CDR3 DNA sequence: TGTGCCAGCAGTACACTTGGGGCAGGGCAGCCCCAGCATTTT.

This chain uses TRBV28 with TRBJ1-4; possibly TRBD1 for D (6 bases). V gave up 7 bases and J gave up 7 bases, with 13 bases separating them. The CDR3 sequence is 13 residues long. In germline, CDR1 is MDHEN, CDR2 SYDVKM. DNA of the CDR3: TGTGCCAGCATAAGCGGCAGGGGTGAAAAACTGTTTTTT. The encoded protein is CASISGRGEKLFF.

V is TRBV30 and J is TRBJ1-1; tentatively, D is TRBD1 (5 bases). Trimming removed 0 bases at V and 3 bases at J, with 8 bases between. The V gene's germline CDR1 is GTSNPN and CDR2 SVGIG (reference sequence). The CDR3 length is 13 residues. As DNA, the CDR3 is TGTGCCTGGAGTGTACAGGCACACACTGAAGCTTTCTTT. Protein: CAWSVQAHTEAFF.

This chain joins TRBV7-9 and TRBJ2-2, with 8 bases identical to TRBD1. The ends lost 1 base at V and 2 bases at J; junction bases unmatched: 3. The CDR3 covers 16 residues. Germline V lookup: CDR1 SEHNR, CDR2 FQNEAQ (reference sequence). The CDR3 DNA follows: TGTGCCAGCAGCTTAGGGACAGGGCGTAACACCGGGGAGCTGTTTTTT. Protein: CASSLGTGRNTGELFF.

This sequence joins TRBV18 and TRBJ2-7, with TRBD1 identical over 7 bases. Trimming took 9 bases from V and 3 from J; bases not matched to a gene: 8. The CDR3 contains 13 residues. Looked up from germline, CDR1 is KGHSH and CDR2 is LQKENI. The CDR3 sequence is CASSQSGGYEQYV. The CDR3 bases are TGTGCCAGTTCCCAATCAGGGGGCTACGAGCAGTACGTC.

The CDR3 loop reads CASSQPGTAYGYTF. In nucleotides, the CDR3 is TGCGCCAGCAGCCAACCCGGGACAGCGTATGGCTACACCTTC. The chain joins TRBV4-1 to TRBJ1-2; 7 bases map to TRBD1. The germline CDR1 and CDR2 sequences are MGHRA and YSYEKL. Losses at the gene ends were 2 bases for V and 5 bases for J; bases not matched to a gene: 5. This CDR3 is built from 14 residues.

A few counts support this clone. The chain joins TRBV5-8 to TRBJ1-1, with 7 nucleotides matching TRBD1. This CDR3 contains 13 residues. Trimming took 2 bases from V and 4 from J; bases not matched to a gene: 2. The V gene's germline CDR1 is SGHTS and CDR2 YDEGEE. The CDR3 sequence: CASSFDRATEAFF. The CDR3 nucleotides are TGTGCCAGCAGCTTTGACAGGGCCACTGAAGCTTTCTTT.

This chain joins TRBV5-4 and TRBJ1-2, with 7 bases aligning to TRBD1. The germline CDR1 and CDR2 sequences are SGHNT and YYREEE (reference sequence). J gave up 8 bases and V 5 bases, and 9 bases lay outside the gene matches. This CDR3 comprises 13 residues. The CDR3 nucleotides are TGTGCCAGCAGACCCGACAGGGAATACGGCTACACCTTC. Translated, it gives CASRPDREYGYTF. Full variable domain (missing parts from reference TRBV5-4 and TRBJ1-2): ETGVTQSPTHLIKTRGQQVTLRCSSQSGHNTVSWYQQALGQGPQFIFQYYREEENGRGNFPPRFSGLQFPNYSSELNVNALELDDSALYLCASRPDREYGYTFGSGTRLTVV.

This chain uses TRBV10-1 with TRBJ2-3; D might be TRBD1 (6 bases). V was pared by 3 bases and J by 7 bases, with 11 bases between. This CDR3 comprises 13 residues. Per germline, CDR1 WNHNN and CDR2 SYGVQD (reference sequence). CDR3 coding DNA: TGCGCCAGCAGTGAAGTGGGGGCAAATACGCAGTATTTT. Translation: CASSEVGANTQYF.

The rearrangement joins TRBV6-5 to TRBJ2-5, with 7 bases matching TRBD1. The CDR3 sequence is 13 residues long. V gave up 6 bases and J gave up 3 bases; unmatched junction bases: 4. In germline, CDR1 is MNHEY, CDR2 SVGAGI. The CDR3 DNA is TGTGCCAGCAGCAGCCAGGGGGAAGAGACCCAGTACTTC. Translation gives CASSSQGEETQYF.

This chain links TRBV7-2 with TRBJ2-1, with D possibly matching TRBD2 (6 bases). In germline, CDR1 is SGHTA, CDR2 FQGNSA. The ends were cut back, 0 bases at V and 1 base at J, with 13 bases in the middle. The CDR3 covers 17 residues. CDR3 nucleotides: TGTGCCAGCAGCTTAGCGGTGGCGGGGCGGTCCTACAATGAGCAGTTCTTC. Its translation is CASSLAVAGRSYNEQFF.